Given below is one T cell receptor beta chain in context. The antigen is not known. These data come from a study of OX40 agonist ivuxolimab in advanced cancers. Study overall: Patients achieving partial responses numbered three: one hepatocellular carcinoma case and two cutaneous melanoma cases.

TCRdb's table, derived via immunoSEQ multiplex PCR, lists solely in-frame clones and lacks some. The sample lists about 86,000 clones; 91% were seen once. Overall study results and limits: Antigen specificity was not determined for the expanded peripheral T cells.

The receptor was derived from an adult with an advanced solid tumor such as melanoma, head and neck, liver or kidney cancer. Sample: CD4+ or CD8+ T cells sorted from blood, taken in a trial of the OX40 agonist ivuxolimab.

The chain's CDR3 is CASSLRTVGYGYTF. DNA of the CDR3: TGTGCCAGCAGCTTACGGACAGTGGGGTATGGCTACACCTTC. The chain employs TRBV11-2 and TRBJ1-2, with TRBD1 as a possible D gene (6 bases). Deletions cut 2 bases from V and 5 bases from J, with 12 bases between. Germline CDR1 and CDR2: SGHAT and FQNNGV. CDR3 length: 14 amino acids.